Each of the 26 T cell receptor beta chains below was sequenced from the same sample in a study of radiotherapy plus CTLA-4 blockade in lung cancer. Sequenced by immunoSEQ multiplex PCR; TCRdb stores in-frame clones only, minus some. This table has over 70,000 clones, about 90% appearing once. The sample was peripheral blood, taken from a patient treated with radiotherapy plus ipilimumab. The receptors come from a human donor with non-small cell lung cancer who had a partial response to radiotherapy plus ipilimumab.

The CDR3 DNA sequence: TGTGCCAGCAGTGGATACCTGGGGGGAGGGGAGGCTTTCTTT. Its protein product is CASSGYLGGGEAFF. V gene TRBV28 combines with J gene TRBJ1-1, with a tentative D call TRBD1 (5 bases). Germline V CDR1 and CDR2: MDHEN, SYDVKM. V was trimmed by 5 bases and J by 11 bases, leaving 21 bases between them. This CDR3 has 14 residues.

J is TRBJ2-1 and V is TRBV5-1, with D maybe TRBD2 (5 bases). The germline V gene encodes CDR1 SGHRS and CDR2 YFSETQ. This CDR3 region has 15 residues. The V and J ends lost 0 bases and 1 base respectively, with 8 bases between them. CDR3 nucleotides: TGCGCCAGCAGCTTGGCGGGGTTGTCCTACAATGAGCAGTTCTTC. This encodes CASSLAGLSYNEQFF.

This clone showed up just once. Written as DNA, the CDR3 is TGTGCCAGCAGCCACCAAGTCGGGGGGCGGGAGACCTACAATGAGCAGTTCTTC. Translating it yields CASSHQVGGRETYNEQFF. V usage is TRBV4-2 and J usage is TRBJ2-1, with D perhaps TRBD2 (7 bases). Per germline, CDR1 LGHNA and CDR2 YNFKEQ. This CDR3 spans 18 amino acids. V lost 3 bases and J lost 2, with 20 bases in between.

As DNA, the CDR3 is TGTGCCAGCAGCGTTACAGGGAACACCGGGGAGCTGTTTTTT. It yields the protein CASSVTGNTGELFF. The V call is TRBV9, the J call TRBJ2-2; D is perhaps TRBD1 (5 bases). V was cut by 2 bases and J by 1 base, with 6 bases left in between. This CDR3 is built from 14 residues. In germline, CDR1 is SGDLS, CDR2 YYNGEE. Combining the CDR3 with reference TRBV9 and TRBJ2-2 gives the whole variable domain DSGVTQTPKHLITATGQRVTLRCSPRSGDLSVYWYQQSLDQGLQFLIQYYNGEERAKGNILERFSAQQFPDLHSELNLSSLELGDSALYFCASSVTGNTGELFFGEGSRLTVL.

The chain recombines TRBV18 with TRBJ2-5, with 9 bases aligning to TRBD2. CDR1 KGHSH and CDR2 LQKENI come from the germline V gene. The CDR3 is made up of 17 amino acids. Trimming removed 2 bases from V and 2 bases from J; junction bases left unmatched: 9. This CDR3 reads CASSPLRPSGIQETQYF. CDR3 sequence (DNA): TGTGCCAGCTCACCATTAAGGCCTAGCGGGATACAAGAGACCCAGTACTTC.

The V gene is TRBV29-1, the J gene TRBJ2-1, with TRBD1 as a possible D gene (6 bases). This CDR3 comprises 13 residues. The germline gives CDR1 SQVTM, CDR2 ANQGSEA. Trimming removed 1 base at V and 5 bases at J, with 9 bases between. CDR3 loop: CSVEGQANNEQFF. CDR3 in DNA: TGCAGCGTTGAAGGACAGGCTAACAATGAGCAGTTCTTC.

This clone was counted only a few times. J is TRBJ2-1 and V is TRBV4-2, with D possibly TRBD2 on 5 matching bases. The CDR3 loop spans 14 amino acids. The V and J ends lost 0 bases and 4 bases respectively, with 7 bases between them. Germline CDR1 reads LGHNA; CDR2 reads YNFKEQ. This chain's CDR3 is CASSQEERYNEQFF. CDR3 DNA: TGTGCCAGCAGCCAAGAGGAGCGGTACAATGAGCAGTTCTTC.

The count of this clone is one. This rearrangement joins TRBV4-3 to TRBJ2-5; D remains unclear. CDR3 length equals 15 residues. V shed 1 base and J shed 2 bases, with 11 bases lying between them. The germline CDR1 and CDR2 sequences are LGHNA and YSLEER. The CDR3 protein is CASSQGRSGQETQYF. CDR3 in DNA: TGCGCCAGCAGCCAAGGGCGGAGTGGTCAAGAGACCCAGTACTTC.

The chain uses TRBV5-1 and TRBJ1-2, with a weak D call TRBD1 (5 bases). V was shortened by 1 base and J by 3 bases, with 19 bases between the two germline ends. Germline lookup yields CDR1 SGHRS and CDR2 YFSETQ. This CDR3 comprises 17 residues. CDR3: CASSLTFQTVRDYGYTF. CDR3 sequence (DNA): TGCGCCAGCAGCTTGACTTTTCAGACAGTCCGAGACTATGGCTACACCTTC.

This chain joins TRBV15 and TRBJ2-3; no clear D gene. The CDR3 extends over 11 amino acids. V was trimmed by 4 bases and J by 6 bases, leaving 5 bases between them. Germline assignment: CDR1 LNHNV and CDR2 YYDKDF (reference sequence). The chain's CDR3 is CATSIRDTQYF. The DNA for the CDR3 is TGTGCCACCAGCATCCGGGATACGCAGTATTTT.

The J gene is TRBJ2-1, the V gene TRBV11-3, with D possibly matching TRBD2 (5 bases). Germline V gene lookup returns CDR1 SGHNT and CDR2 YENEEA. The CDR3 consists of 15 residues. The ends were cut back, 4 bases at V and 1 base at J, with 11 bases in the middle. CDR3 protein: CASSSSPLSYNEQFF. Here the CDR3 DNA reads TGTGCCAGCAGCTCTAGCCCCCTATCCTACAATGAGCAGTTCTTC.

On this clone: Mismatch with germline at one junction end may stem from a read error. V and J are TRBV7-2 and TRBJ1-3; a possible D gene is TRBD1 (6 bases). The CDR3 length is 18 residues. Germline CDR1 is SGHTA and CDR2 is FQGNSA. The CDR3 loop reads CASSLGGGAGVGGSTIYF. In nucleotides, the CDR3 is TGTGCCAGCAGCTTAGGCGGGGGCGCAGGGGTAGGAGGAAGCACCATATATTTT.

This sequence joins TRBV15 and TRBJ1-2; a possible D gene is TRBD1 (6 bases). The germline CDR1 and CDR2 sequences are LNHNV and YYDKDF (reference sequence). The CDR3 contains 13 residues. V dropped 3 bases and J dropped 4 bases, with 9 bases sitting between them. The CDR3 protein is CATSRDRPYGYTF. The CDR3 bases are TGTGCCACCAGCAGGGACAGACCCTATGGCTACACCTTC. Filled out from reference TRBV15 and TRBJ1-2, the complete variable domain reads DAMVIQNPRYQVTQFGKPVTLSCSQTLNHNVMYWYQQKSSQAPKLLFHYYDKDFNNEADTPDNFQSRRPNTSFCFLDIRSPGLGDTAMYLCATSRDRPYGYTFGSGTRLTVV.

The CDR3 DNA reads as TGTGCCAGTAGTATCCGGGAGGGGGGGACTAGCGGGATATTTCTGCTTAGTGAGCAGTTCTTC. As protein: CASSIREGGTSGIFLLSEQFF. The chain has TRBV19 and TRBJ2-1, with TRBD2 identical over 13 bases. The trim removed 3 bases at V and 9 bases at J, leaving 23 bases unmatched. Germline V gene sequence: CDR1 LNHDA, CDR2 SQIVND (reference sequence). This CDR3 has 21 amino acids.

The chain is built from TRBV6-1 and TRBJ2-1; 12 nucleotides agree with TRBD1. J lost 12 bases, V lost 6 bases, and 12 bases had no gene match. The CDR3 is made up of 15 amino acids. Germline lookup yields CDR1 MNHNS and CDR2 SASEGT. Here the CDR3 reads CASRRMGQGAVRQFF. Here the CDR3 DNA reads TGTGCCAGCAGGAGGATGGGACAGGGGGCGGTGAGGCAGTTCTTC.

This clone was seen only once. The chain employs TRBV5-5 and TRBJ1-1; D remains unclear. Germline V lookup: CDR1 SGHKS, CDR2 YYEKEE (reference sequence). The CDR3 spans 14 residues. V was pared by 4 bases and J by 2 bases, with 12 bases between. CDR3 protein: CASSKPAKNTEAFF. DNA of the CDR3: TGTGCCAGCAGCAAGCCCGCGAAAAACACTGAAGCTTTCTTT. The full variable domain, with the rest looked up from reference TRBV5-5 and TRBJ1-1, is DAGVTQSPTHLIKTRGQQVTLRCSPISGHKSVSWYQQVLGQGPQFIFQYYEKEERGRGNFPDRFSARQFPNYSSELNVNALLLGDSALYLCASSKPAKNTEAFFGQGTRLTVV.

This chain uses TRBV19 with TRBJ1-1; D might be TRBD1 (5 bases). The CDR3 covers 14 residues. V gave up 6 bases and J gave up 4 bases, with 15 bases separating them. Germline V CDR1 and CDR2: LNHDA, SQIVND (reference sequence). The CDR3 here is CASSPPRVGTEAFF. The DNA of the CDR3 is TGTGCCAGTAGCCCCCCCAGGGTAGGCACTGAAGCTTTCTTT.

There are a few counts of this clone. This CDR3 reads CASSPPSGSRETQYF. The CDR3 coding sequence is TGTGCCAGCTCACCTCCTAGCGGGAGTCGAGAGACCCAGTACTTC. The rearrangement joins TRBV18 to TRBJ2-5; 10 positions match TRBD2. The length of the CDR3 is 15 residues. Germline V lookup: CDR1 KGHSH, CDR2 LQKENI. V gave up 3 bases and J gave up 4 bases; unmatched junction bases: 5.

V gene TRBV9 combines with J gene TRBJ2-7, with a tentative D call TRBD2 (6 bases). The CDR3 is 16 residues long. Deletions cut 4 bases from V and 4 bases from J, with 21 bases between. Germline lookup yields CDR1 SGDLS and CDR2 YYNGEE. CDR3 sequence (DNA): TGTGCCAGCAGCCCACGGGACTTGGGCTTTATGTACGAGCAGTACTTC. Translating it yields CASSPRDLGFMYEQYF.

V and J are TRBV7-6 and TRBJ1-1; perhaps TRBD1 as D (5 bases). The CDR3 is 16 residues long. Per the germline V gene, CDR1 is SGHVS and CDR2 is FNYEAQ. Deletions cut 0 bases from V and 4 bases from J, with 15 bases between. CDR3 DNA: TGTGCCAGCAGCTTAGCGGGGAGGGGATTTAGCACTGAAGCTTTCTTT. This translates into CASSLAGRGFSTEAFF.

This clone was recorded a few times. At one end the junction does not follow the germline gene, possibly because of a read error. V usage is TRBV2 and J usage is TRBJ1-3; no definite D call. Germline V gives CDR1 SNHLY, CDR2 FYNNEI. The CDR3 covers 16 residues. The CDR3: CASSDYWQFSRNTIYF. For the CDR3, the DNA is TGTGCCAGCAGTGATTATTGGCAGTTCTCTCGAAACACCATATATTTT. The entire variable domain, with the rest obtained from reference TRBV2 and TRBJ1-3, is as follows: EPEVTQTPSHQVTQMGQEVILRCVPISNHLYFYWYRQILGQKVEFLVSFYNNEISEKSEIFDDQFSVERPDGSNFTLKIRSTKLEDSAMYFCASSDYWQFSRNTIYFGEGSWLTVV.

This chain links TRBV6-5 with TRBJ2-2, with 7 bases identical to TRBD1. CDR3 length: 15 amino acids. Germline lookup yields CDR1 MNHEY and CDR2 SVGAGI. V trimming: 6 bases; J trimming: 0 bases; junction bases outside the gene matches: 4. The CDR3 DNA reads as TGTGCCAGCAGCCAGGGACAGACGAACACCGGGGAGCTGTTTTTT. Translation gives CASSQGQTNTGELFF.

The V call is TRBV30, the J call TRBJ1-3, with 9 bases identical to TRBD1. Germline CDR1 GTSNPN, CDR2 SVGIG (reference sequence). The CDR3 spans 14 residues. Unmatched junction bases numbered 5, after V lost 4 bases and J lost 4 bases. In DNA, the CDR3 is TGTGCCTGGATAACAGGGGGCTTGGGAAACACCATATATTTT. Translating it yields CAWITGGLGNTIYF.

The chain links TRBV14 to TRBJ2-7; 8 nucleotides agree with TRBD1. Germline CDR1 is SGHDN and CDR2 is FVKESK. Germline trimming cut 6 bases from V and 0 bases from J; bases unmatched to any gene: 10. This CDR3 is 16 amino acids long. The CDR3 sequence: CASRMTGEGRSYEQYF. CDR3 nucleotides: TGTGCCAGCAGAATGACAGGGGAAGGTCGCTCCTACGAGCAGTACTTC.

The chain uses TRBV5-4 and TRBJ2-1, with 16 bases aligning to TRBD2. The trim removed 4 bases at V and 9 bases at J, leaving 7 bases unmatched. Germline V lookup: CDR1 SGHNT, CDR2 YYREEE (reference sequence). The CDR3 runs 16 residues. The CDR3 DNA is TGTGCCAGCAGCCCCGGGACTAGCGGGAGGGGGGGTGAGCAGTTCTTC. It is translated as CASSPGTSGRGGEQFF.

CDR3 protein: CAISEPMQGQLNSYEQYF. As DNA, the CDR3 is TGTGCCATCAGTGAGCCTATGCAAGGACAGCTAAATTCCTACGAGCAGTACTTC. The rearrangement uses TRBV10-3 and TRBJ2-7, with D possibly matching TRBD1 (6 bases). Germline CDR1 is ENHRY and CDR2 is SYGVKD. Trimming took off 2 bases at V and 1 base at J, with 21 bases between the two ends. This CDR3 is 18 amino acids long.